The rows below give T cell receptor beta chains drawn from one sample of a study of T cell repertoires in cytomegalovirus infection. Their cognate antigens are unknown. TCRdb fed the reads into MiXCR, producing one record per CDR3 protein. In the table there are about half a million distinct CDR3 sequences, 33% of which are singletons. Source: cultured PBMCs, taken from culture after CMV antigen stimulation. The receptors here all came from a human donor in good health (CMV status not recorded). Some clones in this sample may be carry-over from other donors' samples. The CDR3 runs from the conserved cysteine through the conserved F or W. D genes are given only for firm matches. Clone size appears in some rows only: once, few, many, or a class for an expanded clone.

D gene	clone size	V gene	J gene	CDR3 protein	CDR3 DNA
-	-	TRBV4-3	TRBJ1-1	CASSQYPGWNTEAFF	TGCGCCAGCAGCCAATACCCAGGGTGGAACACTGAAGCTTTCTTT
TRBD2	few	TRBV20-1	TRBJ2-1	CSASISGGQFF	TGCAGTGCTAGTATATCGGGAGGGCAGTTCTTC
TRBD2	-	TRBV10-3	TRBJ2-6	CAIRPTSGRSGANVLTF	TGTGCCATCAGACCCACTAGCGGACGCTCTGGGGCCAACGTCCTGACTTTC
TRBD1	few	TRBV7-2	TRBJ2-5	CASSLGRTGPSGETQYF	TGTGCCAGCAGCTTAGGGCGGACAGGGCCCTCTGGGGAGACCCAGTACTTC
-	-	TRBV7-4	TRBJ1-1	CASSLLAAEAFF	TGTGCCAGCAGCCTTCTGGCAGCTGAAGCTTTCTTT
-	many	TRBV6-5	TRBJ1-5	CASSYSGGDNQPQHF	TGTGCCAGCAGTTACTCTGGAGGGGACAATCAGCCCCAGCATTTT
TRBD1	-	TRBV7-3	TRBJ2-6	CASSPFSDREVSGANVLTF	TGTGCCAGCAGCCCCTTCTCGGACAGGGAAGTCTCTGGGGCCAACGTCCTGACTTTC
-	many	TRBV7-8	TRBJ2-2	CASSLQGSNTGELFF	TGTGCCAGCAGCTTACAGGGATCTAACACCGGGGAGCTGTTTTTT
-	many	TRBV7-2	TRBJ1-6	CASQWDSYNSPLHF	TGTGCCAGCCAGTGGGACTCCTATAATTCACCCCTCCACTTT
-	many	TRBV7-2	TRBJ2-7	CASSLESGTSYEQYF	TGTGCCAGCAGCTTAGAATCCGGGACCTCCTACGAGCAGTACTTC
-	-	TRBV7-8	TRBJ2-7	CASSLGGYLGYEQYF	TGTGCCAGCAGCTTAGGAGGTTACTTAGGCTACGAGCAGTACTTC
-	-	TRBV4-3	TRBJ2-7	CASSQPSAGAHEQYF	TGCGCCAGCAGCCAACCGTCGGCAGGTGCCCACGAGCAGTACTTC
TRBD1	-	TRBV6-2/TRBV6-3	TRBJ2-7	CASSYRQGVISYEQYF	TGTGCCAGCAGTTACCGGCAGGGGGTTATATCCTACGAGCAGTACTTC
-	-	TRBV25-1	TRBJ2-7	CASSDPDSGDVYEQYF	TGTGCCAGCAGTGACCCCGATAGCGGAGATGTCTACGAGCAGTACTTC
TRBD2	-	TRBV27	TRBJ2-5	CASSPGLAGARWETQYF	TGTGCCAGCAGTCCGGGACTAGCGGGGGCCAGGTGGGAGACCCAGTACTTC
TRBD2	once	TRBV7-2	TRBJ2-3	CASSLVPGRGTDTQYF	TGTGCCAGCAGCTTGGTTCCCGGGAGGGGGACAGATACGCAGTATTTT
TRBD1	few	TRBV2	TRBJ1-3	CASTTGTGFRTGNTIYF	TGTGCCAGCACTACGGGGACAGGGTTTCGGACTGGAAACACCATATATTTT